The source of this T cell receptor (beta chain) is a study of blood T cell repertoires in COVID-19. Some clones are missing from TCRdb's copy, which holds only in-frame ones; the method was immunoSEQ multiplex PCR. The sample lists about 230,000 clones; 70% to 90% were seen once. The germline V gene has CDR1 SGHKS and CDR2 YYEKEE (reference sequence). The CDR3 has 14 residues. Trimming took off 4 bases at V and 8 bases at J, with 15 bases between the two ends. V gene TRBV5-5 combines with J gene TRBJ1-4; D unclear. This TCR was recovered from a woman aged 70-85 years with active or convalescent COVID-19. The sample comprised peripheral blood. The CDR3 coding sequence is TGTGCCAGCAGCGGAACCGGGGAAGGGGAAAAACTGTTTTTT. The encoded protein is CASSGTGEGEKLFF.